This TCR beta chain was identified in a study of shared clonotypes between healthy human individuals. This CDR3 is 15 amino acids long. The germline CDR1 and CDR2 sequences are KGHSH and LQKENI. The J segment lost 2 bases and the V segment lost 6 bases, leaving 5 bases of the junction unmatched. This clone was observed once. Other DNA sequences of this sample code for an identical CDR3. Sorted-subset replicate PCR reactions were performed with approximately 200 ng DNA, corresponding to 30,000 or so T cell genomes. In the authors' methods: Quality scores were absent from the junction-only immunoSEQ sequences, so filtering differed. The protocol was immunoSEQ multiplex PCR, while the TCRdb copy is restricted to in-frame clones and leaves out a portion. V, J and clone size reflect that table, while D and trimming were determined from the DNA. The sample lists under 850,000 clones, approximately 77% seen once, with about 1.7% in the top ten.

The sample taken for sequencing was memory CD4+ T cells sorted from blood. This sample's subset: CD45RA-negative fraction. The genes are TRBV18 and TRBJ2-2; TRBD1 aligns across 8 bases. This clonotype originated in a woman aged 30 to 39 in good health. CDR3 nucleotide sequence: TGTGCCAGCTCGCCCGGACAGGGAAACACCGGGGAGCTGTTTTTT. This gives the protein CASSPGQGNTGELFF.